A selection of T cell receptor beta chains follows, all from one sample in a study of post-analysis software for immune sequencing data. A single record per CDR3 protein comes from TCRdb applying MiXCR to the PCR reads. Among over 700,000 distinct CDR3 sequences listed, 25% to 30% were seen once. The specimen was blood. These receptors came from a girl aged 5-17 years with multiple sclerosis. Both conserved end residues are part of each CDR3. A D gene is named only where the DNA matches it firmly. Expanded clones are given a class, and other clones once, few, many or no size at all.

j_call	d_call	v_call	clone_size	cdr3_nt	cdr3_aa
TRBJ2-5	.	TRBV20-1	.	TGCAGTGCTAATTTCCCCCGAGAAGAGACCCAGTGCTTC	CSANFPREETQCF
TRBJ2-1	.	TRBV29-1	.	TGCAGCGTGGGAGAGCAGGCGCAGTTCTTC	CSVGEQAQFF
TRBJ2-7	.	TRBV20-1	few	TGCAGTGCTAGAGGTGAGAGCTCCTACGAGCAGTACTTC	CSARGESSYEQYF
TRBJ2-3	.	TRBV3-1	.	TGTGCCAGCAGCCCCTTGGGGATCACAGATACGCAGTATTTT	CASSPLGITDTQYF
TRBJ1-6	TRBD1	TRBV18	few	TGTGCCAGCTCACCGGGACAGGGTCATTCACCCCTCCACTTT	CASSPGQGHSPLHF
TRBJ1-1	.	TRBV5-1	few	TGCGCCAGCAGCCCGGCAGGGATAGCTGAAGCTTTCTTT	CASSPAGIAEAFF
TRBJ2-5	.	TRBV20-1	few	TGCAGTGCCTTCAGTCCGAGTGACGGGGACCAGTACTTC	CSAFSPSDGDQYF
TRBJ1-1	.	TRBV12-3/TRBV12-4	.	TGTGCCAGCAGGGGGAAAGCTATGAACACTGAAGCTTTCTTT	CASRGKAMNTEAFF
TRBJ1-6	TRBD1	TRBV29-1	many	TGCAGCGTCGGGACAGGCAGTAATTCACCCCTCCACTTT	CSVGTGSNSPLHF
TRBJ1-1	.	TRBV29-1	.	TGCAGCGTTGTCTGGTACACTGAAGCTTTCTTT	CSVVWYTEAFF
TRBJ2-3	.	TRBV7-2	.	TGTGCCAGCAGCTTAGAGGTTTCAGATACGCAGTATTTT	CASSLEVSDTQYF
TRBJ2-1	TRBD1	TRBV5-1	.	TGCGCCAGCAGCCCAGGACAGGGAAGGGGCGATGAGCAGTTCTTC	CASSPGQGRGDEQFF
TRBJ2-2	TRBD1	TRBV28	few	TGTGCCAGCAGTACCGATCTCCGACAGGGGGCGGAGGCCGGGGAGCTGTTTTTT	CASSTDLRQGAEAGELFF
TRBJ2-5	.	TRBV6-5	.	TGTGCCAGCAGTTGGTCGGGACCCCCACCAGGGACCCAGTACTTC	CASSWSGPPPGTQYF
TRBJ2-1	.	TRBV19	.	TGTGCCAGTAGTATCGGCAGGCTTCTTGAGCAGTTCTTC	CASSIGRLLEQFF
TRBJ2-3	.	TRBV11-2	few	TGTGCCAGCAGCGAAAAAACCGATACGCAGTATTTT	CASSEKTDTQYF
TRBJ2-1	.	TRBV29-1	many	TGCAGCGTAGAATCAGGAGATGAGCAGTTCTTC	CSVESGDEQFF
TRBJ1-4	TRBD1	TRBV20-1	few	TGCAGTGCCACAACGGGACAGGGTTATGAAAAACTGTTTTTT	CSATTGQGYEKLFF
TRBJ2-7	TRBD2	TRBV28	.	TGTGCCAGCAGCCCTAGCGGGACGAGGTACGAGCAGTACTTC	CASSPSGTRYEQYF
TRBJ1-5	.	TRBV20-1	.	TGCAGTGCTAGAGATAGCGGCTCCCTCAATCAGCCCCAGCATTTT	CSARDSGSLNQPQHF
TRBJ2-3	.	TRBV3-1	.	TGTGCCTGCAGCCGTCGGGACCGTTCCACAGATACGCAGTATTTT	CACSRRDRSTDTQYF
TRBJ2-3	.	TRBV3-1	.	TGTGCCAGCAGCCAAGATCCGACTTCGCATACGCAGTATTTT	CASSQDPTSHTQYF
TRBJ2-1	TRBD2	TRBV7-2	few	TGTGCCAGCAGCCCTTCGGTCGGGAGGGAGGTCGAGCAGTTCTTC	CASSPSVGREVEQFF
TRBJ2-7	.	TRBV7-8	.	TGTGCCAGCAGCTGGACCGCGACTCCACCTCTTTACGAGCAGTACTTC	CASSWTATPPLYEQYF
TRBJ2-1	.	TRBV6-5	.	TGTGCCAGCAGTTACTTAGCGGCCTACAATGAGCAGTTCTTC	CASSYLAAYNEQFF
TRBJ1-5	TRBD1	TRBV5-5	.	TGTGCCAGCAGCCGAACGAACAGGGGTAGCAATCAGCCCCAGCATTTT	CASSRTNRGSNQPQHF
TRBJ1-2	.	TRBV20-1	.	TGCAGTGCTAGAGTAGGCGGGGGCGGCTACACCTTC	CSARVGGGGYTF
TRBJ1-2	TRBD1	TRBV14	few	TGTGCCAGCAGCCAAGAACTGGGACAGGGCACCTATGGCTACACCTTC	CASSQELGQGTYGYTF
TRBJ1-6	.	TRBV5-1	.	TGCGCCAGCAGCTCGGAGGGCAGTCGTTCCTATAATTCACCCCTCCACTTT	CASSSEGSRSYNSPLHF
TRBJ1-2	TRBD1	TRBV7-9	.	TGTGCCAGCAGCTGGCTGGACGGTGGACAGGGCTATGGCTACACCTTC	CASSWLDGGQGYGYTF
TRBJ1-4	.	TRBV7-2	.	TGTGCCAGCAGCCAGATCGGGGGAAGGGGTAATGAAAAACTGTTTTTT	CASSQIGGRGNEKLFF
TRBJ2-5	TRBD1	TRBV7-2	few	TGTGCCAGCAGCTGGGACAGGGTAGACTTGGAGACCCAGTACTTC	CASSWDRVDLETQYF
TRBJ1-5	.	TRBV12-3/TRBV12-4	many	TGTGCCAGCAGTTTTGCTGGTAAGCCCCAGCATTTT	CASSFAGKPQHF
TRBJ2-5	.	TRBV3-1	once	TGTGCCAGCAGCTATAGGGCAGCACCCGGGACCCAGTACTTC	CASSYRAAPGTQYF
TRBJ2-4	TRBD2	TRBV7-2	.	TGTGCCAGCAGCGCCCCCGGACTAGCGGGAGGCCCCAAAAACATTCAGTACTTC	CASSAPGLAGGPKNIQYF
TRBJ1-4	TRBD1	TRBV10-3	few	TGTGCCATCAGTGAGCGACAGGGGGGTTCTAATGAAAAACTGTTTTTT	CAISERQGGSNEKLFF
TRBJ1-6	TRBD1	TRBV12-5	.	TGTGCTAGTGGTTTGGTGACAGGGGGGGGTTCACCCCTCCACTTT	CASGLVTGGGSPLHF
TRBJ1-2	.	TRBV19	few	TGTGCCAGTAATAGAGAGGGAACCGGGTATGGCTACACCTTC	CASNREGTGYGYTF
TRBJ2-7	.	TRBV7-2	.	TGTGCCAGCAGCTTACGGGGGAAATACGAGCAGTACTTC	CASSLRGKYEQYF
TRBJ1-2	TRBD1	TRBV4-2	.	TGTGCCAGCAGCCAGGTAGGAGGGGGCGATGAGAATGGCTACACCTTC	CASSQVGGGDENGYTF
TRBJ1-2	.	TRBV5-1	.	TGCGCCAGCAGCTCCGCCGACGGATATGGCTACACCTTC	CASSSADGYGYTF
TRBJ2-3	.	TRBV9	.	TGTGCCAGCAGCGTAGTCGTGGACTCCACAGATACGCAGTATTTT	CASSVVVDSTDTQYF